The clone carrying this TCR beta chain was observed many times. Germline CDR1 and CDR2: DFQATT and SNEGSKA (reference sequence). This CDR3 is 15 amino acids long. Trimming took 1 base from V and 3 from J, leaving 13 bases between them. Using its own MiXCR run on the 5' RACE reads, TCRdb lists one record per CDR3 protein. The sample records under 250,000 distinct CDR3 sequences, less than 9% being singletons. These data are taken from a study of T cells after yellow fever vaccination. The wider study: Low-cell-number fractions were prepared with SMART-Seq v4 Ultra Low Input.

The rearrangement uses TRBV20-1 and TRBJ2-1, with a tentative D call TRBD1 (5 bases). This clonotype originated in a young man who received the YFV17D yellow fever vaccine. This sample comprised CD4+ T cells sorted from PBMCs, obtained 15 days after the yellow fever booster vaccination. CDR3 sequence: CSARVGASHYNEQFF. The CDR3 DNA is TGCAGTGCTAGAGTAGGGGCCAGCCACTACAATGAGCAGTTCTTC.